Detailed here is one T cell receptor (beta chain). Its matching antigen is unknown. The CDR3 length is 18 residues. V lost 1 base to trimming and J lost 3 bases; unmatched junction nucleotides: 9. This specimen comes from a study of regulatory T cells in long-lasting Graves disease. Time point noted: newly diagnosed GD, antithyroid drugs for less than 3 months. PBMCs were the source of the RNA used for TCR sequencing. Those enrolled as patients came out of an endocrinology department in Xi'an, China. With iRepertoire HTBI primers and Arm-PCR of CDR3 regions, TCR beta libraries were built. TCRdb fed the multiplex PCR reads into MiXCR, producing one record per CDR3 protein. The sample carries 520,000 or so distinct CDR3 sequences, about 12% recorded once. Findings of the study overall: Lower TCR diversity was seen in persistent Graves' patients than in newly diagnosed ones.

Separately, the same data were catalogued under a study of T cells in Graves' hyperthyroidism and ophthalmopathy.

The sample here was peripheral blood mononuclear cells (PBMCs), taken at new diagnosis, from a patient treated with antithyroid drugs. The sequence was obtained from a woman in her 30s with Graves disease. The rearrangement uses TRBV12-3 or TRBV12-4 and TRBJ2-3; 11 positions agree with TRBD2. Written as DNA, the CDR3 is TGTGCCAGCAGTTTAGTTGGGACTAGCGGCTGGGAGACAGATACGCAGTATTTT. Translation gives CASSLVGTSGWETDTQYF.